This T cell receptor beta chain was documented in a study of blood T cell repertoires in COVID-19. Study-level information: Sites across the United States, Italy and Spain contributed samples from acute and convalescent COVID-19.

The authors' processing: Counts of nucleated cells, estimated from reference gene primer amplification, were obtained. The data were produced by immunoSEQ multiplex PCR, yet TCRdb's version contains in-frame clones alone and is incomplete. The V and J calls and clone size were taken over from that table, and D and trimming were inferred from the DNA. The data show tens of thousands of clones, approximately 85% seen once. The CDR3 has 15 residues. Germline CDR1 and CDR2: LNHDA and SQIVND (reference sequence). The J segment lost 1 base and the V segment lost 2 bases, leaving 3 bases of the junction unmatched.

The genes are TRBV19 and TRBJ1-1, with 8 bases aligning to TRBD1. What was sequenced was peripheral blood. The TCR sequence derives from a man aged 50-59 years with active COVID-19. CDR3 residues: CASSITGTGNTEAFF. The CDR3 DNA follows: TGTGCCAGTAGTATAACCGGGACAGGGAACACTGAAGCTTTCTTT.